The 16 T cell receptor beta chains below come from one sample, sequenced in a study of T cell responses to AZD1222 COVID-19 vaccine (dated by TCRdb to the early 2020s). Libraries were made using the immunoSEQ multiplex PCR assay. Held by TCRdb, this immuneACCESS table contains in-frame sequences only and omits some clones. Under half of the omission traces to an unresolved V gene where checked; the cause of the rest is unknown. Counted in this sample were about 150,000 clones; about 93% of them appeared once. The ten top clones hold roughly 9.1% of the sample. This specimen's time point label, per the study, means: baseline before first vaccination. The sample was peripheral blood, taken on day 0 of AZD1222 vaccination. These receptors were obtained from an adult in good health.

The chain recombines TRBV5-1 with TRBJ1-3; 8 nucleotides line up with TRBD1. The CDR3 spans 17 residues. The trim removed 0 bases at V and 1 base at J, leaving 6 bases unmatched. Germline loops: CDR1 SGHRS, CDR2 YFSETQ. CDR3 amino acids: CASSLVPGGDSGNTIYF. CDR3 nucleotides: TGCGCCAGCAGCTTGGTTCCAGGGGGCGATTCTGGAAACACCATATATTTT.

The V gene is TRBV6-6, the J gene TRBJ1-5, with D hard to call. V lost 2 bases to trimming and J lost 7 bases, with 6 bases between them. There are 12 residues in the CDR3. Germline V gene data show CDR1 as MNHNY and CDR2 as SVGAGI (reference sequence). This CDR3 reads CASSYLRQPQHF. The CDR3 DNA reads as TGTGCCAGCAGTTACCTAAGACAGCCCCAGCATTTT.

The chain employs TRBV18 and TRBJ2-3; D gene ambiguous. V lost 2 bases to trimming and J lost 6 bases, with 18 bases between them. The CDR3 is 16 amino acids. Germline V lookup: CDR1 KGHSH, CDR2 LQKENI. The CDR3 sequence: CASSPMEVSGPDTQYF. The CDR3 DNA follows: TGTGCCAGCTCACCAATGGAAGTGTCTGGGCCCGATACGCAGTATTTT.

This chain joins TRBV7-2 and TRBJ1-3; possible D gene TRBD1, 5 bases. V gave up 4 bases and J gave up 2 bases, with 12 bases separating them. CDR1 is SGHTA, CDR2 FQGNSA, per germline. The CDR3 has 15 amino acids. In DNA form, the CDR3 reads TGTGCCAGCAGCTCAGGGAGTAATCCTGGAAACACCATATATTTT. It encodes CASSSGSNPGNTIYF.

The chain links TRBV7-2 to TRBJ1-1, with 7 bases matching TRBD1. Germline CDR1 reads SGHTA; CDR2 reads FQGNSA. The CDR3 contains 14 residues. The ends lost 7 bases at V and 0 bases at J; junction bases unmatched: 5. The DNA for the CDR3 is TGTGCCAGCACCCAGGGACAGATGAACACTGAAGCTTTCTTT. Its translation is CASTQGQMNTEAFF.

This chain joins TRBV5-1 and TRBJ2-7; no clear D gene. Germline V gene lookup returns CDR1 SGHRS and CDR2 YFSETQ. The CDR3 runs to 14 residues. V was clipped by 1 base and J by 1 base, with 9 bases between them. CDR3 in amino acids: CASSLTLASYEQYF. CDR3 DNA sequence: TGCGCCAGCAGCTTGACATTAGCTTCCTACGAGCAGTACTTC.

The V gene is TRBV19, the J gene TRBJ1-1, with no clear D. CDR1 is LNHDA, CDR2 SQIVND, per germline (reference sequence). The V end was cut by 5 bases, the J end by 5 bases, with 12 bases between. The CDR3 runs to 13 residues. The CDR3 reads CASSPSYGTEAFF. The CDR3 bases are TGTGCCAGTAGTCCCTCGTACGGGACTGAAGCTTTCTTT. Together with reference TRBV19 and TRBJ1-1, the CDR3 gives the full variable domain: DGGITQSPKYLFRKEGQNVTLSCEQNLNHDAMYWYRQDPGQGLRLIYYSQIVNDFQKGDIAEGYSVSREKKESFPLTVTSAQKNPTAFYLCASSPSYGTEAFFGQGTRLTVV.

This clone appeared a few times. The chain recombines TRBV11-3 with TRBJ2-5, with 7 bases fitting TRBD2. CDR3 length equals 13 residues. V was pared by 8 bases and J by 5 bases, with 8 bases of the junction left unmatched. In germline, CDR1 is SGHNT, CDR2 YENEEA. The CDR3 DNA sequence: TGTGCCAGCCGGCGGGGGTTTGCGGAGACCCAGTACTTC. As protein: CASRRGFAETQYF.

Remarks on this clone: Other DNA sequences in the same sample also yield this CDR3. The gene calls are TRBV29-1 and TRBJ2-7, with a tentative D call TRBD1 (5 bases). Deletions cut 3 bases from V and 3 bases from J, with 9 bases between. The CDR3 runs 12 residues. CDR1 and CDR2 (germline): SQVTM, ANQGSEA. The CDR3 loop reads CSVETADYEQYF. Here the CDR3 DNA reads TGCAGCGTTGAGACAGCTGACTACGAGCAGTACTTC.

This sequence joins TRBV7-2 and TRBJ2-3; 9 nucleotides line up with TRBD2. CDR1 SGHTA and CDR2 FQGNSA come from the germline V gene. Trimming cost V 5 bases and J 2 bases; bases outside gene matches: 8. The CDR3 contains 16 residues. The CDR3 bases are TGTGCCAGCAGCCGCTGGCTAGCGGGGTCCACAGATACGCAGTATTTT. Protein product: CASSRWLAGSTDTQYF.

This chain joins TRBV7-9 and TRBJ1-3; D call uncertain. The CDR3 is made up of 13 amino acids. Trimming left V 2 bases short and J 4 bases short, with 6 bases between. Germline V gene sequence: CDR1 SEHNR, CDR2 FQNEAQ (reference sequence). Here the CDR3 DNA reads TGTGCCAGCAGCTTACTCACCGGAAACACCATATATTTT. Its translation is CASSLLTGNTIYF.

The chain uses TRBV5-1 and TRBJ1-6, with TRBD1 identical over 7 bases. In germline, CDR1 is SGHRS, CDR2 YFSETQ. V lost 2 bases, J lost 7 bases, and 6 bases stayed unmatched. The CDR3 runs 15 residues. This CDR3 is CASSLPDRDNSPLHF. In DNA, the CDR3 is TGCGCCAGCAGCTTACCCGACAGGGACAATTCACCCCTCCACTTT. Full variable domain (rest looked up from reference TRBV5-1 and TRBJ1-6): KAGVTQTPRYLIKTRGQQVTLSCSPISGHRSVSWYQQTPGQGLQFLFEYFSETQRNKGNFPGRFSGRQFSNSRSEMNVSTLELGDSALYLCASSLPDRDNSPLHFGNGTRLTVT.

The chain couples TRBV4-1 to TRBJ2-7, with D possibly TRBD2 on 5 matching bases. Germline V gene data show CDR1 as MGHRA and CDR2 as YSYEKL. Between the trimmed V and J ends, which lost 0 bases and 0 bases, there was a span of 6 bases. The length of the CDR3 is 14 residues. The CDR3 protein is CASSQEGSSYEQYF. The CDR3 DNA reads TGCGCCAGCAGCCAAGAGGGGAGCTCCTACGAGCAGTACTTC.

The V call is TRBV7-9, the J call TRBJ2-2; tentatively, D is TRBD2 (6 bases). The germline CDR1 and CDR2 sequences are SEHNR and FQNEAQ (reference sequence). The CDR3 consists of 15 residues. Trimming pared 5 bases from V and 3 bases from J, leaving 13 bases between. The CDR3 is CASSAASVHTGELFF. CDR3 DNA sequence: TGTGCCAGCAGCGCCGCTAGCGTGCACACCGGGGAGCTGTTTTTT.

The chain uses TRBV7-9 and TRBJ1-6, with TRBD1 as a possible D gene (5 bases). Trimming removed 3 bases at V and 6 bases at J, with 9 bases between. The CDR3 contains 14 residues. CDR1 is SEHNR and CDR2 is FQNEAQ in the germline V gene (reference sequence). The CDR3 sequence: CASSLTELNSPLHF. The DNA for the CDR3 is TGTGCCAGCAGCTTGACAGAGCTTAATTCACCCCTCCACTTT. Full variable domain (missing parts from reference TRBV7-9 and TRBJ1-6): DTGVSQNPRHKITKRGQNVTFRCDPISEHNRLYWYRQTLGQGPEFLTYFQNEAQLEKSRLLSDRFSAERPKGSFSTLEIQRTEQGDSAMYLCASSLTELNSPLHFGNGTRLTVT.

The chain recombines TRBV19 with TRBJ2-1; D not certain. This CDR3 has 13 residues. V was trimmed by 2 bases and J by 4 bases, leaving 6 bases between them. Germline V lookup: CDR1 LNHDA, CDR2 SQIVND (reference sequence). This CDR3 is CASSISRYNEQFF. The CDR3, as DNA: TGTGCCAGTAGTATAAGCAGGTACAATGAGCAGTTCTTC.